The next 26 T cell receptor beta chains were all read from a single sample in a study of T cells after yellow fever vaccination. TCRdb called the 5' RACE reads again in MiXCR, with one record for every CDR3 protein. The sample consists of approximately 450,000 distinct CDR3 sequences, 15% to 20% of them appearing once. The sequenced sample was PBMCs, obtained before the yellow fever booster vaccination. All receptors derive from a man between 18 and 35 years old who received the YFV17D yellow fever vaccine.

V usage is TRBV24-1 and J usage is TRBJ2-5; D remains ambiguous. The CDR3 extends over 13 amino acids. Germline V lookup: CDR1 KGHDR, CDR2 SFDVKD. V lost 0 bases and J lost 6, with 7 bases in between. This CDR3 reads CATSDLGIQTQYF. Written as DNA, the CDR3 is TGTGCCACCAGTGATTTGGGTATACAGACCCAGTACTTC.

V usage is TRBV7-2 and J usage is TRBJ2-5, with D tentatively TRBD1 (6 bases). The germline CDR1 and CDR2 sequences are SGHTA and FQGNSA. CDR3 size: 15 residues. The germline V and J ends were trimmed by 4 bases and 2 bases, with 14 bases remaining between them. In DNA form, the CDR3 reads TGTGCCAGCAGCTCGAGTTCGACAGGACAAGAGACCCAGTACTTC. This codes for CASSSSSTGQETQYF.

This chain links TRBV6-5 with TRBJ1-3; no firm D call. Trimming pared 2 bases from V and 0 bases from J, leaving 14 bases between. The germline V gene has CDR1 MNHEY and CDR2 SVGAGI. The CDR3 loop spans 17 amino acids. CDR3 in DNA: TGTGCCAGCAGTTACAATAGCTTCCTGCACTCTGGAAACACCATATATTTT. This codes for CASSYNSFLHSGNTIYF.

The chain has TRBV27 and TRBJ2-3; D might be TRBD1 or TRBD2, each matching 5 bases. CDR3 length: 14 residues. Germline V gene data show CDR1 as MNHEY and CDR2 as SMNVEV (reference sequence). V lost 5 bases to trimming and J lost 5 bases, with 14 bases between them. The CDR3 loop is CASSLDSGGDTQYF. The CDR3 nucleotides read TGTGCCAGCAGTCTCGACAGTGGGGGAGATACGCAGTATTTT.

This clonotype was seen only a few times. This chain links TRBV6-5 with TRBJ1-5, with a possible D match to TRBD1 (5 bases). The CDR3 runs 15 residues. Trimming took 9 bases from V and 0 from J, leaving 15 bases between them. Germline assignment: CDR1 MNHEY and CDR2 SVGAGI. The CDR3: CASRRGADSNQPQHF. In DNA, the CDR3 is TGTGCCAGTCGTCGCGGGGCGGATAGCAATCAGCCCCAGCATTTT.

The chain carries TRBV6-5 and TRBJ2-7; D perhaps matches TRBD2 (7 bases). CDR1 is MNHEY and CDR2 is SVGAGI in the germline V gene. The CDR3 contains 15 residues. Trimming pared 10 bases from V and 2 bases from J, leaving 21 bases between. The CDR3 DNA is TGTGCCACACGCCTGGGGGGGGCTGAGACCTACGAGCAGTACTTC. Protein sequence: CATRLGGAETYEQYF.

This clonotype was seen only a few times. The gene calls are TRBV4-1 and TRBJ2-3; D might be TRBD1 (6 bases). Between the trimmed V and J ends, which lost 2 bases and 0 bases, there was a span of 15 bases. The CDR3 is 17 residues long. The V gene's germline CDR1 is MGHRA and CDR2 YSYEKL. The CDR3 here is CASSQLLGGRSTDTQYF. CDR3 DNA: TGCGCCAGCAGCCAACTTCTAGGGGGACGGAGCACAGATACGCAGTATTTT.

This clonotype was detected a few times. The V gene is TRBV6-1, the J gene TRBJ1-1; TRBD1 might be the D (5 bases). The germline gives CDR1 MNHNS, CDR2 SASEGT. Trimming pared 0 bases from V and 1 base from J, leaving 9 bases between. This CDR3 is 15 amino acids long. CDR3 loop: CASSEAEGRNTEAFF. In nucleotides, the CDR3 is TGTGCCAGCAGTGAAGCCGAGGGGAGGAACACTGAAGCTTTCTTT.

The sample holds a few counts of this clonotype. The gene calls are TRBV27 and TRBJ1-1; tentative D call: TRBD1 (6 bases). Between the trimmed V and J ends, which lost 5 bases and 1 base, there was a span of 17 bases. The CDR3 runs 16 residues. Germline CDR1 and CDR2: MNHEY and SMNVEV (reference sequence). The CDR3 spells CASSALQGLENTEAFF. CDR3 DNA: TGTGCCAGCAGTGCCCTACAGGGCCTCGAGAACACTGAAGCTTTCTTT.

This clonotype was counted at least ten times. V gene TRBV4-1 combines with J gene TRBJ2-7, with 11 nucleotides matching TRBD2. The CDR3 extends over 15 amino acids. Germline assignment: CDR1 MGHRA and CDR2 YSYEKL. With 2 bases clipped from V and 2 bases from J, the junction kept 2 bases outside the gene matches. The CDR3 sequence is CASSQPTSGAYEQYF. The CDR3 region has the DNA TGCGCCAGCAGCCAACCGACTAGCGGGGCCTACGAGCAGTACTTC.

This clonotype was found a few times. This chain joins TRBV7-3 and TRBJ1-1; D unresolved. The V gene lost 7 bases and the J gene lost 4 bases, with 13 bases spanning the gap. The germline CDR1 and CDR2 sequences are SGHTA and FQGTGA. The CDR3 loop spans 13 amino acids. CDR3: CASIRVEGTEAFF. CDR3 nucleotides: TGTGCCAGCATCCGGGTTGAGGGCACTGAAGCTTTCTTT.

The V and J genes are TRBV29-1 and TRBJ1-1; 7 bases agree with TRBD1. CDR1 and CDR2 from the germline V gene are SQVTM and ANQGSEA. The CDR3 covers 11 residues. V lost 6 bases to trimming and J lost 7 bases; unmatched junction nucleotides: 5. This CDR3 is CSVAGTVEAFF. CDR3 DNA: TGCAGCGTCGCCGGGACAGTTGAAGCTTTCTTT. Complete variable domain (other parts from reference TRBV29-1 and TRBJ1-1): SAVISQKPSRDICQRGTSLTIQCQVDSQVTMMFWYRQQPGQSLTLIATANQGSEATYESGFVIDKFPISRPNLTFSTLTVSNMSPEDSSIYLCSVAGTVEAFFGQGTRLTVV.

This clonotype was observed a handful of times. The CDR3 reads CASSFPGDGYTF. The CDR3 region has the DNA TGTGCCAGCAGCTTCCCAGGGGATGGCTACACCTTC. The genes are TRBV7-2 and TRBJ1-2; perhaps TRBD1 as D (6 bases). Germline lookup yields CDR1 SGHTA and CDR2 FQGNSA. The CDR3 has 12 residues. Trimming cost V 3 bases and J 6 bases, with 8 bases left between them.

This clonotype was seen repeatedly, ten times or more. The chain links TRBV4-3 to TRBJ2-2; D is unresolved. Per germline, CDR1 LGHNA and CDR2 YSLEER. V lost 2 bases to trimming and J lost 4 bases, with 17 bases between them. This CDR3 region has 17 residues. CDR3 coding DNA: TGCGCCAGCAGCCAAACCCTGGGCCGTTTGGGCACCGGGGAGCTGTTTTTT. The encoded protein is CASSQTLGRLGTGELFF.

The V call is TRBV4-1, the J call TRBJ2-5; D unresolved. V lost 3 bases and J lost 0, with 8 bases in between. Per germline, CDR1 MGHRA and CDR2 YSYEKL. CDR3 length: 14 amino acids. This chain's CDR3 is CASSQQGDQETQYF. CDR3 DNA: TGCGCCAGCAGCCAGCAAGGAGACCAAGAGACCCAGTACTTC.

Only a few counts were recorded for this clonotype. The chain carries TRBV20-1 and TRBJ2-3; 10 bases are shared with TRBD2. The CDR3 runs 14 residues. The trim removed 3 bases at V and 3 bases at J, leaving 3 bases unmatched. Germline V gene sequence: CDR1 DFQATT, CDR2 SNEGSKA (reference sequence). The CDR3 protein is CSARVAGGTDTQYF. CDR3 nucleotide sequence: TGCAGTGCTAGGGTAGCGGGGGGTACAGATACGCAGTATTTT.

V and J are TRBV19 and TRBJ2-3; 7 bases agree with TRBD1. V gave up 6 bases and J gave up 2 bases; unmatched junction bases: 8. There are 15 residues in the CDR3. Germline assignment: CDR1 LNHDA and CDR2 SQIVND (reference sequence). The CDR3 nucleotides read TGTGCCAGTAGCACCGGGACAGATATCACAGATACGCAGTATTTT. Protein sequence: CASSTGTDITDTQYF.

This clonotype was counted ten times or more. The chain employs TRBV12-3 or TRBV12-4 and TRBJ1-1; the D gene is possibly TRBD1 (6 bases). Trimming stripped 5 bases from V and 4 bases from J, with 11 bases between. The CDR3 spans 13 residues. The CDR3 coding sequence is TGTGCCAGCAGTAACACAGGGTCCACTGAAGCTTTCTTT. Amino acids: CASSNTGSTEAFF.

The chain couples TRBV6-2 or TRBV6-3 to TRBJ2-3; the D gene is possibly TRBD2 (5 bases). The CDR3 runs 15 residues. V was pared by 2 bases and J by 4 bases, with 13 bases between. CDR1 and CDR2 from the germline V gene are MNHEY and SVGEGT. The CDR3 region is CASSYRGQEADTQYF. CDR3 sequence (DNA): TGTGCCAGCAGTTACAGAGGCCAGGAGGCAGATACGCAGTATTTT.

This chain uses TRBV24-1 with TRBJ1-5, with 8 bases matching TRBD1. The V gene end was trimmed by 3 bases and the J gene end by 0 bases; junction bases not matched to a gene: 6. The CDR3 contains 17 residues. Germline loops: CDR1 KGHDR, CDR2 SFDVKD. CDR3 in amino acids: CATSDQTGVYSNQPQHF. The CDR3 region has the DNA TGTGCCACCAGTGATCAGACAGGGGTCTATAGCAATCAGCCCCAGCATTTT.

The chain's CDR3 is CASSLGTGGPSTEAFF. The CDR3 nucleotides read TGTGCCAGCAGTTTGGGGACAGGGGGCCCGAGCACTGAAGCTTTCTTT. The V call is TRBV27, the J call TRBJ1-1; TRBD1 matches at 12 bases. The J segment lost 4 bases and the V segment lost 3 bases, leaving 6 bases of the junction unmatched. The CDR3 runs 16 residues. CDR1 is MNHEY, CDR2 SMNVEV, per germline (reference sequence).

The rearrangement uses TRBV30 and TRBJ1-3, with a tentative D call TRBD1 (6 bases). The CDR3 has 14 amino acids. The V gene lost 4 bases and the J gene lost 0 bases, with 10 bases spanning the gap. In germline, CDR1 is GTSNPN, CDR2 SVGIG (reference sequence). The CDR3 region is CAWIRQASGNTIYF. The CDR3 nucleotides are TGTGCCTGGATACGACAGGCCTCTGGAAACACCATATATTTT.

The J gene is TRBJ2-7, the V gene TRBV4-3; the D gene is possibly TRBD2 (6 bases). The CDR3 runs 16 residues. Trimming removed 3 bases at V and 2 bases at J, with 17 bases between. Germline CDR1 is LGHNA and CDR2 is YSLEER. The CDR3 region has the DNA TGCGCCAGCAGCCAGCTGGGTGGCGGGGAACCCTACGAGCAGTACTTC. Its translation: CASSQLGGGEPYEQYF.

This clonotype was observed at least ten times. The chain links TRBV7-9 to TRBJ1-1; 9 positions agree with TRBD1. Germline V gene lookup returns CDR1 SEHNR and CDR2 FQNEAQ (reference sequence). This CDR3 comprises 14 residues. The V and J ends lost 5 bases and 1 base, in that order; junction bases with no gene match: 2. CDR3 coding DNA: TGTGCCAGCAGCGCGGGACAGGGGAACACTGAAGCTTTCTTT. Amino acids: CASSAGQGNTEAFF.

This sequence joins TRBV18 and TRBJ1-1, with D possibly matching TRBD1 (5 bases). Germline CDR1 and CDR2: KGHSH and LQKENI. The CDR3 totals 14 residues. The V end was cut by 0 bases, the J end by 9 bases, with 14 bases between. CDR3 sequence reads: CASSPPERTTKAFF. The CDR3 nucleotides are TGTGCCAGCTCACCACCGGAACGGACAACGAAAGCTTTCTTT.

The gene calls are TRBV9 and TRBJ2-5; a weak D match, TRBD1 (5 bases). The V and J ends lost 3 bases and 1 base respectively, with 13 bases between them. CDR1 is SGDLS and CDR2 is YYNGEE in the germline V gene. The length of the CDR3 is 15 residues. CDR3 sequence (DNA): TGTGCCAGCAGCGGTCAAACAGGCCCCCAAGAGACCCAGTACTTC. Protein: CASSGQTGPQETQYF.